The clone carrying this TCR beta chain was seen once. Its matching antigen is unknown. These data come from a study of T cell responses to AZD1222 COVID-19 vaccine. Study-level findings and limits: Only a handful of AZD1222 recipients, about six in all, had baseline seropositivity.

Repertoires were generated with immunoSEQ multiplex PCR, while TCRdb's copy carries only in-frame clones and drops some. The sample records roughly 100,000 clones, about 90% being singletons. This CDR3 spans 16 amino acids. V was clipped by 2 bases and J by 2 bases; unmatched bases: 8. Germline CDR1 reads KGHSH; CDR2 reads LQKENI. The receptor was derived from an adult who received the AZD1222 COVID-19 vaccine. This material consisted of peripheral blood, taken 28 days after the second AZD1222 dose. V usage is TRBV18 and J usage is TRBJ2-7; 8 bases are shared with TRBD2. The CDR3 DNA follows: TGTGCCAGCTCACCAACTAGCGGAGGGGTGGCCTACGAGCAGTACTTC. Amino acids: CASSPTSGGVAYEQYF.